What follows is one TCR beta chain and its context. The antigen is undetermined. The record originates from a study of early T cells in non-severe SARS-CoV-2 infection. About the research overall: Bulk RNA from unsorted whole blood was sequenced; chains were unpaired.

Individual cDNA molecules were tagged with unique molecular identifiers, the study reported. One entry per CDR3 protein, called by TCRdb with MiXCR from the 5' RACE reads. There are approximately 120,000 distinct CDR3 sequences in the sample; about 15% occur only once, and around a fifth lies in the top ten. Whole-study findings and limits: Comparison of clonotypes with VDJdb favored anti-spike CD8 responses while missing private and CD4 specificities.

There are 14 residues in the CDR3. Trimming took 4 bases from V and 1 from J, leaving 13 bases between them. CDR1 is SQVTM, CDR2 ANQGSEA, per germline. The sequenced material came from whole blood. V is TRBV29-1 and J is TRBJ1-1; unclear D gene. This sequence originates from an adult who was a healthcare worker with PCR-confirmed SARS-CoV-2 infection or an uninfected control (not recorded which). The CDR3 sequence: CSVAILQTNTEAFF. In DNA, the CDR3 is TGCAGCGTTGCCATATTGCAAACGAACACTGAAGCTTTCTTT.